This is a list of T cell receptor beta chains from one sample in a study of shared clonotypes between healthy human individuals. Produced via immunoSEQ multiplex PCR; TCRdb's table is partial and in-frame only. Counted here are some 2.3 million clones, 90% to 95% occurring once; the ten biggest clones make up around 0.4%. Sequencing was done on a sample of naive CD4+ T cells from PBMCs. The origin of the receptors is a man aged 18 to 30 in good health. Some clones in this sample may be carry-over from other donors' samples. CDR3s include the opening cysteine and the closing phenylalanine or tryptophan. D genes are given only for firm matches. A row's size may be missing; if present it is once, few, many or a size class.

d_gene: NA; j_gene: TRBJ1-2; abundance: NA; v_gene: TRBV7-8; CDR3aa: CASSSPPQYGYTF; CDR3nt: TGTGCCAGCAGCTCCCCCCCCCAATATGGCTACACCTTC
d_gene: NA; j_gene: TRBJ2-3; abundance: NA; v_gene: TRBV20-1; CDR3aa: CSTLRTDTQYF; CDR3nt: TGCAGTACTCTACGCACAGATACGCAGTATTTT
d_gene: TRBD1; j_gene: TRBJ1-5; abundance: NA; v_gene: TRBV7-8; CDR3aa: CASSLAAGGSNQPQHF; CDR3nt: TGTGCCAGCAGCTTAGCCGCAGGGGGGAGCAATCAGCCCCAGCATTTT
d_gene: NA; j_gene: TRBJ2-3; abundance: NA; v_gene: TRBV15; CDR3aa: CATSTSRGTTDTQYF; CDR3nt: TGTGCCACCAGTACCTCCCGGGGGACGACAGATACGCAGTATTTT
d_gene: NA; j_gene: TRBJ2-7; abundance: NA; v_gene: TRBV7-6; CDR3aa: CASSLGGPYSYEQYF; CDR3nt: TGTGCCAGCAGCTTAGGGGGACCTTACTCCTACGAGCAGTACTTC
d_gene: TRBD2; j_gene: TRBJ2-7; abundance: NA; v_gene: TRBV7-2; CDR3aa: CASSRTSGGLTYEQYF; CDR3nt: TGTGCCAGCAGCAGGACTAGCGGGGGGCTGACCTACGAGCAGTACTTC
d_gene: NA; j_gene: TRBJ1-2; abundance: NA; v_gene: TRBV19; CDR3aa: CASSIGPPLGYTF; CDR3nt: TGTGCCAGTAGTATAGGGCCCCCTTTGGGCTACACCTTC
d_gene: TRBD2; j_gene: TRBJ2-1; abundance: NA; v_gene: TRBV4-1; CDR3aa: CASSHPGLADYNEQFF; CDR3nt: TGCGCCAGCAGCCACCCCGGACTAGCGGATTACAATGAGCAGTTCTTC
d_gene: NA; j_gene: TRBJ2-1; abundance: NA; v_gene: TRBV6-1; CDR3aa: CASTGRNEQFF; CDR3nt: TGTGCCAGCACAGGGAGAAATGAGCAGTTCTTC
d_gene: NA; j_gene: TRBJ2-3; abundance: NA; v_gene: TRBV7-3; CDR3aa: CASSLFSGTNTDTQYF; CDR3nt: TGTGCCAGCAGCTTATTCTCCGGAACCAACACAGATACGCAGTATTTT
d_gene: NA; j_gene: TRBJ1-2; abundance: NA; v_gene: TRBV6-1; CDR3aa: CASSEGINYGYTF; CDR3nt: TGTGCCAGCAGTGAAGGGATTAACTATGGCTACACCTTC
d_gene: NA; j_gene: TRBJ2-7; abundance: NA; v_gene: TRBV28; CDR3aa: CASSFDGTYEQYF; CDR3nt: TGTGCCAGCAGTTTCGACGGAACCTACGAGCAGTACTTC
d_gene: NA; j_gene: TRBJ2-7; abundance: NA; v_gene: TRBV2; CDR3aa: CASKSGPPYEQYF; CDR3nt: TGTGCCAGCAAATCGGGCCCACCCTACGAGCAGTACTTC
d_gene: NA; j_gene: TRBJ1-1; abundance: NA; v_gene: TRBV28; CDR3aa: CASSLLLGNTEAFF; CDR3nt: TGTGCCAGCAGTTTATTATTGGGGAACACTGAAGCTTTCTTT
d_gene: NA; j_gene: TRBJ1-5; abundance: few; v_gene: TRBV30; CDR3aa: CAWSPGLNQPQHF; CDR3nt: TGTGCCTGGAGTCCCGGCCTCAATCAGCCCCAGCATTTT
d_gene: TRBD1; j_gene: TRBJ2-2; abundance: NA; v_gene: TRBV7-9; CDR3aa: CASSFTGVTGELFF; CDR3nt: TGTGCCAGCAGCTTTACAGGGGTCACCGGGGAGCTGTTTTTT
d_gene: TRBD2; j_gene: TRBJ2-1; abundance: NA; v_gene: TRBV19; CDR3aa: CASSTGLAGAAYNEQFF; CDR3nt: TGTGCCAGTAGTACGGGACTAGCGGGAGCGGCATACAATGAGCAGTTCTTC
d_gene: TRBD1; j_gene: TRBJ2-1; abundance: once; v_gene: TRBV15; CDR3aa: CATKTTPGQGYNEQFF; CDR3nt: TGTGCCACCAAGACCACGCCGGGACAGGGTTACAATGAGCAGTTCTTC
d_gene: NA; j_gene: TRBJ1-2; abundance: NA; v_gene: TRBV9; CDR3aa: CASSVVPGSNYGYTF; CDR3nt: TGTGCCAGCAGCGTAGTTCCTGGGTCCAACTATGGCTACACCTTC
d_gene: NA; j_gene: TRBJ2-1; abundance: NA; v_gene: TRBV7-2; CDR3aa: CASSISASSYNEQFF; CDR3nt: TGTGCCAGCAGCATCAGCGCGAGCTCCTACAATGAGCAGTTCTTC
d_gene: TRBD2; j_gene: TRBJ2-1; abundance: NA; v_gene: TRBV6-1; CDR3aa: CASITPAGGPGEQFF; CDR3nt: TGTGCCAGCATTACCCCCGCGGGAGGGCCGGGGGAGCAGTTCTTC
d_gene: NA; j_gene: TRBJ2-5; abundance: few; v_gene: TRBV5-1; CDR3aa: CASSLGVEETQYF; CDR3nt: TGCGCCAGCAGCTTAGGGGTTGAGGAGACCCAGTACTTC
d_gene: NA; j_gene: TRBJ2-7; abundance: NA; v_gene: TRBV5-4; CDR3aa: CASSLGPDTGYEQYF; CDR3nt: TGTGCCAGCAGCTTAGGTCCAGACACGGGGTACGAGCAGTACTTC
d_gene: NA; j_gene: TRBJ2-5; abundance: once; v_gene: TRBV19; CDR3aa: CASSRDPRYQETQYF; CDR3nt: TGTGCCAGTAGTCGGGACCCACGGTACCAAGAGACCCAGTACTTC
d_gene: NA; j_gene: TRBJ2-2; abundance: NA; v_gene: TRBV4-3; CDR3aa: CASSHRYGELFF; CDR3nt: TGCGCCAGCAGCCATCGATACGGGGAGCTGTTTTTT
d_gene: NA; j_gene: TRBJ2-1; abundance: NA; v_gene: TRBV19; CDR3aa: CASSIDRSSGEQFF; CDR3nt: TGTGCCAGTAGTATAGATCGGTCGTCTGGTGAGCAGTTCTTC
d_gene: NA; j_gene: TRBJ2-1; abundance: NA; v_gene: TRBV29-1; CDR3aa: CSFVGGGEREQFF; CDR3nt: TGCAGCTTCGTGGGGGGAGGCGAACGTGAGCAGTTCTTC
d_gene: TRBD1; j_gene: TRBJ1-3; abundance: NA; v_gene: TRBV18; CDR3aa: CASSPDRGPGNTIYF; CDR3nt: TGTGCCAGCTCACCGGACAGGGGCCCTGGAAACACCATATATTTT
d_gene: NA; j_gene: TRBJ2-7; abundance: once; v_gene: TRBV6-6; CDR3aa: CASSRDGEQYF; CDR3nt: TGTGCCAGCAGCCGGGATGGCGAGCAGTACTTC
d_gene: NA; j_gene: TRBJ1-4; abundance: NA; v_gene: TRBV28; CDR3aa: CASRPGDEKLFF; CDR3nt: TGTGCCAGCAGGCCAGGGGACGAAAAACTGTTTTTT
d_gene: NA; j_gene: TRBJ1-5; abundance: once; v_gene: TRBV27; CDR3aa: CASSDADSNQPQHF; CDR3nt: TGTGCCAGCAGCGACGCGGACAGCAATCAGCCCCAGCATTTT
d_gene: TRBD2; j_gene: TRBJ2-1; abundance: NA; v_gene: TRBV5-1; CDR3aa: CASSSGLAVYNEQFF; CDR3nt: TGCGCCAGCAGCTCGGGACTAGCGGTCTACAATGAGCAGTTCTTC
d_gene: NA; j_gene: TRBJ2-7; abundance: NA; v_gene: TRBV6-6; CDR3aa: CASSERVSYEQYF; CDR3nt: TGTGCCAGCAGTGAGCGGGTCTCCTACGAGCAGTACTTC
d_gene: NA; j_gene: TRBJ1-2; abundance: NA; v_gene: TRBV28; CDR3aa: CASSLDSNPGYGYTF; CDR3nt: TGTGCCAGCAGCCTTGACTCTAACCCCGGCTATGGCTACACCTTC
d_gene: NA; j_gene: TRBJ2-3; abundance: NA; v_gene: TRBV28; CDR3aa: CASSPGRDTQYF; CDR3nt: TGTGCCAGCAGCCCCGGTCGAGATACGCAGTATTTT
d_gene: TRBD1; j_gene: TRBJ1-4; abundance: NA; v_gene: TRBV28; CDR3aa: CASTTTGAGEKLFF; CDR3nt: TGTGCCAGCACCACGACAGGGGCGGGTGAAAAACTGTTTTTT
d_gene: NA; j_gene: TRBJ2-5; abundance: few; v_gene: TRBV7-9; CDR3aa: CASSLLETQYF; CDR3nt: TGTGCCAGCAGCTTACTGGAGACCCAGTACTTC
d_gene: NA; j_gene: TRBJ2-7; abundance: NA; v_gene: TRBV30; CDR3aa: CAWSPDTGYEQYF; CDR3nt: TGTGCCTGGAGTCCCGACACAGGCTACGAGCAGTACTTC
d_gene: TRBD2; j_gene: TRBJ2-3; abundance: NA; v_gene: TRBV27; CDR3aa: CASSRAGNPNTQYF; CDR3nt: TGTGCCAGCAGCCGAGCGGGGAATCCGAATACGCAGTATTTT
d_gene: NA; j_gene: TRBJ1-3; abundance: NA; v_gene: TRBV28; CDR3aa: CASSLLGGSGNTIYF; CDR3nt: TGTGCCAGCAGTCTCCTTGGTGGCTCTGGAAACACCATATATTTT
d_gene: NA; j_gene: TRBJ2-1; abundance: NA; v_gene: TRBV28; CDR3aa: CASLTPGAGVSYNEQFF; CDR3nt: TGTGCCAGCCTCACTCCGGGGGCGGGAGTTTCTTACAATGAGCAGTTCTTC
d_gene: TRBD2; j_gene: TRBJ2-1; abundance: NA; v_gene: TRBV6-1; CDR3aa: CASSGSWTSGNEQFF; CDR3nt: TGTGCCAGCAGTGGATCCTGGACTAGCGGGAATGAGCAGTTCTTC
d_gene: TRBD1; j_gene: TRBJ2-5; abundance: NA; v_gene: TRBV5-4; CDR3aa: CASSFRDRGPTQYF; CDR3nt: TGTGCCAGCAGCTTTCGGGACAGGGGCCCAACCCAGTACTTC
d_gene: NA; j_gene: TRBJ2-2; abundance: NA; v_gene: TRBV7-3; CDR3aa: CASSSQGNTGELFF; CDR3nt: TGTGCCAGCAGCTCACAGGGAAATACCGGGGAGCTGTTTTTT
d_gene: TRBD1; j_gene: TRBJ1-1; abundance: NA; v_gene: TRBV18; CDR3aa: CASSRGGRGITEAFF; CDR3nt: TGTGCCAGCTCACGTGGGGGCAGGGGGATCACTGAAGCTTTCTTT
d_gene: NA; j_gene: TRBJ1-1; abundance: NA; v_gene: TRBV5-4; CDR3aa: CASSLVESGGKAFF; CDR3nt: TGTGCCAGCAGCTTGGTGGAGTCCGGGGGAAAAGCTTTCTTT
d_gene: TRBD2; j_gene: TRBJ2-1; abundance: NA; v_gene: TRBV5-1; CDR3aa: CASSLGREGNEQFF; CDR3nt: TGCGCCAGCAGCTTGGGCCGGGAGGGGAATGAGCAGTTCTTC
d_gene: TRBD1; j_gene: TRBJ1-5; abundance: NA; v_gene: TRBV2; CDR3aa: CASSPGGARDNQPQHF; CDR3nt: TGTGCCAGCAGTCCAGGGGGCGCCCGGGACAATCAGCCCCAGCATTTT